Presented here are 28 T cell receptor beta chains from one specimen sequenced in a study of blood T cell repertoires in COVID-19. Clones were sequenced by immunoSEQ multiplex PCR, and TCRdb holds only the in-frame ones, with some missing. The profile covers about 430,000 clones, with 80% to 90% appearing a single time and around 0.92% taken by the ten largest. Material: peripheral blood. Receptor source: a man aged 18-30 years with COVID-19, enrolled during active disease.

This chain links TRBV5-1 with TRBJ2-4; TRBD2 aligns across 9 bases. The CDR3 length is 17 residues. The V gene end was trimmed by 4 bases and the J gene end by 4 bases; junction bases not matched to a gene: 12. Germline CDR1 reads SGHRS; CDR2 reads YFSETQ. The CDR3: CASSPRGLTSGKNIQYF. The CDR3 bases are TGCGCCAGCAGCCCCCGGGGGCTGACTAGCGGTAAAAACATTCAGTACTTC.

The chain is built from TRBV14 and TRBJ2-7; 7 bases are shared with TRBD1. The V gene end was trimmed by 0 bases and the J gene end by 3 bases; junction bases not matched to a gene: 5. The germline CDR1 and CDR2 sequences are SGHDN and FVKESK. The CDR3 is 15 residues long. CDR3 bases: TGTGCCAGCAGCCAAGATACGACAGGGTTCTACGAGCAGTACTTC. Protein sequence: CASSQDTTGFYEQYF.

CDR3 coding DNA: TGTGCCAGCTCTAGAGGTCCCGCCTCTGGAAACACCATATATTTT. Protein product: CASSRGPASGNTIYF. The chain combines TRBV3-1 (or the pseudogene TRBV3-2) with TRBJ1-3; D remains ambiguous. The V end was cut by 8 bases, the J end by 0 bases, with 14 bases between. This CDR3 comprises 15 residues. Germline CDR1 and CDR2: LGHDT and YNNKEL (reference sequence).

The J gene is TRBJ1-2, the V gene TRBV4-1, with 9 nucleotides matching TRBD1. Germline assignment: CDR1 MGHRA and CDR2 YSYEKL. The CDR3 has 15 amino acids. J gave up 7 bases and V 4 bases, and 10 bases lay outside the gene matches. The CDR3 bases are TGCGCCAGCAGCCCCCGGGACAGGGAACGCGGTGGCTACACCTTC. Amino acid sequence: CASSPRDRERGGYTF.

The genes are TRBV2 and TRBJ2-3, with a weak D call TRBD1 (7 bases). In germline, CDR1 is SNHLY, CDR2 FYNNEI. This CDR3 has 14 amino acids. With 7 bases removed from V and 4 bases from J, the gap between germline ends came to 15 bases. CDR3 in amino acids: CASTTRGAADTQYF. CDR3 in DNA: TGTGCCAGCACCACCAGGGGGGCCGCAGATACGCAGTATTTT. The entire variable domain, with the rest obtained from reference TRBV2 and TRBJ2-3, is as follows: EPEVTQTPSHQVTQMGQEVILRCVPISNHLYFYWYRQILGQKVEFLVSFYNNEISEKSEIFDDQFSVERPDGSNFTLKIRSTKLEDSAMYFCASTTRGAADTQYFGPGTRLTVL.

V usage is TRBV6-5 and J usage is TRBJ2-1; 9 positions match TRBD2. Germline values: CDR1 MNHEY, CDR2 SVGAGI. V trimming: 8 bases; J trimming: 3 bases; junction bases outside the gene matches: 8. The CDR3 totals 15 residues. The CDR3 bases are TGTGCCAGCTCCCTTAGCGGGAGTATCTACAATGAGCAGTTCTTC. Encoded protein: CASSLSGSIYNEQFF.

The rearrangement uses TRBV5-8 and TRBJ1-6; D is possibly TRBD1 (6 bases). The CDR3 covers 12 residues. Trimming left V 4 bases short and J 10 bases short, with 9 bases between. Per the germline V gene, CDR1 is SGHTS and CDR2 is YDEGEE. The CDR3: CASSLRGSPLHF. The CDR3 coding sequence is TGTGCCAGCAGCCTCAGGGGATCACCCCTCCACTTT.

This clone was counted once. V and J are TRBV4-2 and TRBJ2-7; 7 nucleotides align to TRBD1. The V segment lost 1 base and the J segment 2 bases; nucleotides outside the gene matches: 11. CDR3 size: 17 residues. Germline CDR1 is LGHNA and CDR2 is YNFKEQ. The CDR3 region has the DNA TGTGCCAGCAGCCAAGGGAGTCGGGACAGTTGGCCCTACGAGCAGTACTTC. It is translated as CASSQGSRDSWPYEQYF.

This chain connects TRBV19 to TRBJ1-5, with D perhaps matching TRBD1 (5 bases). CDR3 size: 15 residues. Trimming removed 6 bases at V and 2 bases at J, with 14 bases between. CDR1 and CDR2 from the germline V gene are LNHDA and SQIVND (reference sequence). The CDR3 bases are TGTGCCAGTAGGTCAGAGGCGGGGGGCAATCAGCCCCAGCATTTT. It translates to CASRSEAGGNQPQHF.

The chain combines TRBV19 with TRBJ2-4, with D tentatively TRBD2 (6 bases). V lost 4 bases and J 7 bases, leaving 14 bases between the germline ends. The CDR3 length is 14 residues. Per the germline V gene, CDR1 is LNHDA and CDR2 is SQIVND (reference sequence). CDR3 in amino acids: CASSSSSVFNIQYF. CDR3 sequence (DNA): TGTGCCAGTAGTAGCTCTAGCGTTTTTAACATTCAGTACTTC. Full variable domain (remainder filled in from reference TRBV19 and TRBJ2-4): DGGITQSPKYLFRKEGQNVTLSCEQNLNHDAMYWYRQDPGQGLRLIYYSQIVNDFQKGDIAEGYSVSREKKESFPLTVTSAQKNPTAFYLCASSSSSVFNIQYFGAGTRLSVL.

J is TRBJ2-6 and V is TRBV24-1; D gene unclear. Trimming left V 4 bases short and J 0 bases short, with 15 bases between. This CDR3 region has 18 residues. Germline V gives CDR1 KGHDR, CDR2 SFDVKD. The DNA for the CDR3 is TGTGCCACCAGTGAAATTGGGCACCCCCCCTCTGGGGCCAACGTCCTGACTTTC. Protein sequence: CATSEIGHPPSGANVLTF.

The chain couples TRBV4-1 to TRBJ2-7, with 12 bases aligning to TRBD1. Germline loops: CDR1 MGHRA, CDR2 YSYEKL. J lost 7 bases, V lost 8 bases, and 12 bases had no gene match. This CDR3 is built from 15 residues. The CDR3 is CASGTTGTGGEEQYF. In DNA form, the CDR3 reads TGCGCCAGCGGAACCACCGGGACAGGGGGCGAAGAGCAGTACTTC.

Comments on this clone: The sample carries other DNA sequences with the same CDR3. The CDR3 sequence is CASSSSGTTDTQYF. In DNA form, the CDR3 reads TGTGCCAGTAGTTCTAGCGGGACCACAGATACGCAGTATTTT. The chain has TRBV19 and TRBJ2-3, with 9 positions matching TRBD2. The CDR3 runs 14 residues. V trimming: 5 bases; J trimming: 2 bases; junction bases outside the gene matches: 2. Germline values: CDR1 LNHDA, CDR2 SQIVND (reference sequence).

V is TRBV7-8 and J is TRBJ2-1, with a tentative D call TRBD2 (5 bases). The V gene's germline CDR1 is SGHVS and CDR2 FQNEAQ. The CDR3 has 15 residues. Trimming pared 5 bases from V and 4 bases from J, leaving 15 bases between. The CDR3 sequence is CASSLPGMGYNEQFF. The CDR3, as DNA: TGTGCCAGCAGCCTTCCCGGGATGGGGTACAATGAGCAGTTCTTC.

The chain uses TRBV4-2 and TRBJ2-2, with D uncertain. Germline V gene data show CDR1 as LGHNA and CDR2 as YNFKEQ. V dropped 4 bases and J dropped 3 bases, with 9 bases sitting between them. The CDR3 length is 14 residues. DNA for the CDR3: TGTGCCAGCAGCCTATATCCGTACACCGGGGAGCTGTTTTTT. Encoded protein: CASSLYPYTGELFF.

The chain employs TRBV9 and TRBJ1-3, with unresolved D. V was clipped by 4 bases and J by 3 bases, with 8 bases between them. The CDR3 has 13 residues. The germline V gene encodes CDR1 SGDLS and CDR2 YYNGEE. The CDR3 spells CASSPELGNTIYF. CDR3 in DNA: TGTGCCAGCAGCCCCGAGCTTGGAAACACCATATATTTT.

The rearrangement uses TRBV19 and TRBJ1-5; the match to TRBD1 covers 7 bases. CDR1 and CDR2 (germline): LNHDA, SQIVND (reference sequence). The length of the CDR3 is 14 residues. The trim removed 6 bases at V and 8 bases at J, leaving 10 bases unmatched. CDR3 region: CASRKTGTEKPQHF. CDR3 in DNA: TGTGCCAGTAGAAAAACCGGGACAGAGAAGCCCCAGCATTTT.

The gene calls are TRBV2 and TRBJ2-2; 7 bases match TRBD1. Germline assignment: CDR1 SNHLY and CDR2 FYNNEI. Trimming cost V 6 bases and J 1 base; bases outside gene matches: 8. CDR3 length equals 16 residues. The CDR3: CASSPIGQENTGELFF. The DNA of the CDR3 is TGTGCCAGCAGCCCTATAGGACAGGAGAACACCGGGGAGCTGTTTTTT. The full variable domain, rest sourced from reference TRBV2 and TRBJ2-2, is EPEVTQTPSHQVTQMGQEVILRCVPISNHLYFYWYRQILGQKVEFLVSFYNNEISEKSEIFDDQFSVERPDGSNFTLKIRSTKLEDSAMYFCASSPIGQENTGELFFGEGSRLTVL.

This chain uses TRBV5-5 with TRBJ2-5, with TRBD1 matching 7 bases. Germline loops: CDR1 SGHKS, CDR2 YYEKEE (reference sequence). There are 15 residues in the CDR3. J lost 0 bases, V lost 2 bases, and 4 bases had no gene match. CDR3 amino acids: CASSLETGDQETQYF. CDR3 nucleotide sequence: TGTGCCAGCAGCTTAGAAACAGGGGACCAAGAGACCCAGTACTTC.

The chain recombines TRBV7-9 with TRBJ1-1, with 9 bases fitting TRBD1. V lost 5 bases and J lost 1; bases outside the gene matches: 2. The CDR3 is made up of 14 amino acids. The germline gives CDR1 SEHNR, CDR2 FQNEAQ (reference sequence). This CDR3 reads CASSQGQGNTEAFF. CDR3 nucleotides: TGTGCCAGCAGCCAGGGACAGGGGAACACTGAAGCTTTCTTT.

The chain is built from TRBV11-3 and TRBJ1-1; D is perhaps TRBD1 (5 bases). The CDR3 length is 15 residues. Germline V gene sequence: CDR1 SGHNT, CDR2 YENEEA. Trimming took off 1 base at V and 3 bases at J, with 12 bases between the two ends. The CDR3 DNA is TGTGCCAGCAGCTTAGCCCACGGGACTCACACTGAAGCTTTCTTT. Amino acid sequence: CASSLAHGTHTEAFF. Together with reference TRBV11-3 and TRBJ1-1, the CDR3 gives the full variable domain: EAGVVQSPRYKIIEKKQPVAFWCNPISGHNTLYWYLQNLGQGPELLIRYENEEAVDDSQLPKDRFSAERLKGVDSTLKIQPAELGDSAVYLCASSLAHGTHTEAFFGQGTRLTVV.

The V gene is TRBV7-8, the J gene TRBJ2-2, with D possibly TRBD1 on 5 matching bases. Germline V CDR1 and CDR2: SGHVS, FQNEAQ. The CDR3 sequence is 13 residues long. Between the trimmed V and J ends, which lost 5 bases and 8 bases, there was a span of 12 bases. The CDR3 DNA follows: TGTGCCAGCAGCCGCTCAGGGTTAGGGGAGCTGTTTTTT. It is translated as CASSRSGLGELFF.

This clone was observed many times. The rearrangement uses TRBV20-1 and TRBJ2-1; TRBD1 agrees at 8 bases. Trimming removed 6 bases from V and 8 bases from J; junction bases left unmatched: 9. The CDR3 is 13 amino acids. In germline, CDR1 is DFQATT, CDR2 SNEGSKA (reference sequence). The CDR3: CSASLDRDDEQFF. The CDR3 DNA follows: TGCAGTGCAAGTCTGGACAGGGACGATGAGCAGTTCTTC.

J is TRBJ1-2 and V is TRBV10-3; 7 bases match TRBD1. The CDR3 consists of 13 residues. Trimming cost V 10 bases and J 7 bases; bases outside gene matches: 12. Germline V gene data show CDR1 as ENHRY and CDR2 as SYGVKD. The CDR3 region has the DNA TGTGCCACGGGGGAACAGGGGTTTTTTGGCTACACCTTC. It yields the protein CATGEQGFFGYTF.

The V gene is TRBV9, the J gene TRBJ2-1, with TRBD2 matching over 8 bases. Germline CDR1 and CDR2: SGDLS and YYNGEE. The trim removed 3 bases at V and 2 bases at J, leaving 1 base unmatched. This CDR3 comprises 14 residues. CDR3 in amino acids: CASSGSGTYNEQFF. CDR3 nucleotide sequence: TGTGCCAGCAGCGGTAGCGGGACCTACAATGAGCAGTTCTTC.

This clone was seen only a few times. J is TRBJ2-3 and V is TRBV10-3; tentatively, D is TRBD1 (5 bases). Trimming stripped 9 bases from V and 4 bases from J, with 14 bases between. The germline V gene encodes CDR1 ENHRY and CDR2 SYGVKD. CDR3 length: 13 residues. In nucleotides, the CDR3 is TGTGCCATAGCACAGGTTTCGGCAGATACGCAGTATTTT. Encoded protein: CAIAQVSADTQYF.

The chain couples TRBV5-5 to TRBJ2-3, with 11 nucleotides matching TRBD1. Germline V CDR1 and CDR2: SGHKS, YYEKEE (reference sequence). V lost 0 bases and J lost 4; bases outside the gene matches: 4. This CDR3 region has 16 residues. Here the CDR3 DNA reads TGTGCCAGCAGCTTGGCCGGGACAGGGGGGGCAGATACGCAGTATTTT. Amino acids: CASSLAGTGGADTQYF.

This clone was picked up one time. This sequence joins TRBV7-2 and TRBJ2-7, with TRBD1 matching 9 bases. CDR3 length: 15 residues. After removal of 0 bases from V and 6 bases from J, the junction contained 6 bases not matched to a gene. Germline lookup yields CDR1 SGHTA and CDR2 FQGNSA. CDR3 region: CASSLAGTGHREQYF. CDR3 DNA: TGTGCCAGCAGCTTAGCCGGGACAGGGCATCGCGAGCAGTACTTC.